These 6 T cell receptor beta chains were sequenced from one sample in a study of T-cell reconstitution after alpha-beta-depleted transplantation in children. This sample's TCRbeta library carried unique molecular identifier barcodes. TCRdb re-analysed the PCR reads in MiXCR, keeping a single row per CDR3 protein. In the table there are about 540,000 distinct CDR3 sequences, approximately 16% of which are singletons. Sequencing was performed on PBMCs from the stem cell graft donor, taken from the stem cell graft. The receptors were sampled from a human donor who donated a stem cell graft to a child with acute lymphoblastic leukemia.

V gene TRBV12-5 combines with J gene TRBJ2-1; D is ambiguous. The CDR3 has 17 residues. The germline gives CDR1 LGHNT, CDR2 FRNRAP. Trimming cost V 1 base and J 2 bases, with 15 bases left between them. CDR3 sequence (DNA): TGTGCTAGTGGTTTGGCCGGTAATTTCTTGACCTACAATGAGCAGTTCTTC. This encodes CASGLAGNFLTYNEQFF.

This clonotype was counted a few times. The genes are TRBV20-1 and TRBJ1-2; no definite D call. Germline-derived CDR1 and CDR2 are DFQATT and SNEGSKA (reference sequence). V was pared by 2 bases and J by 2 bases, with 12 bases between. The length of the CDR3 is 14 residues. The CDR3 sequence is CSARSWPGNYGYTF. In nucleotides, the CDR3 is TGCAGTGCTAGAAGTTGGCCGGGGAACTATGGCTACACCTTC.

The V call is TRBV6-2 or TRBV6-3, the J call TRBJ2-7, with D tentatively TRBD1 (5 bases). Trimming shortened V by 6 bases and J by 3 bases, and 9 bases separated the two germline ends. The CDR3 consists of 12 residues. Germline CDR1 reads MNHEY; CDR2 reads SVGEGT. The CDR3, as DNA: TGTGCCAGCAGGGATCAGGGCTACGAGCAGTACTTC. This translates into CASRDQGYEQYF.

This clonotype has just a few counts. The chain carries TRBV3-1 and TRBJ2-7; D unclear. Between the trimmed V and J ends, which lost 0 bases and 0 bases, there was a span of 3 bases. The germline V gene has CDR1 LGHDT and CDR2 YNNKEL (reference sequence). The CDR3 runs to 13 residues. The CDR3 region has the DNA TGTGCCAGCAGCCAAGAGAACTCCTACGAGCAGTACTTC. It codes for CASSQENSYEQYF.

The chain has TRBV6-4 and TRBJ2-5, with 9 bases fitting TRBD1. The junction had 3 bases not matched to a gene; V was cut back by 3 bases and J by 1 base. The CDR3 has 15 residues. CDR1 is MRHNA and CDR2 is SNTAGT in the germline V gene. The CDR3 coding sequence is TGTGCCAGCAGTGAGGGACAGGGTGGCCAAGAGACCCAGTACTTC. Protein: CASSEGQGGQETQYF.

The chain uses TRBV20-1 and TRBJ1-1; a weak D match, TRBD1 (6 bases). There are 13 residues in the CDR3. Germline V lookup: CDR1 DFQATT, CDR2 SNEGSKA (reference sequence). Trimming pared 3 bases from V and 4 bases from J, leaving 12 bases between. The CDR3, as DNA: TGCAGTGCTAGCTGGACAGAGGTCACTGAAGCTTTCTTT. Encoded protein: CSASWTEVTEAFF.